The 22 T cell receptor beta chains below all came from one sample that was sequenced in a study of T cells in Graves' hyperthyroidism and ophthalmopathy. It was RNA transcripts that yielded the amplified TCR beta CDR3 regions. HTBI primers were used for first-round RT-PCR of the TCR CDR3. Via MiXCR, TCRdb re-called the multiplex PCR reads, giving one row per CDR3 protein. The repertoire includes hundreds of thousands of distinct CDR3 sequences, 30% to 40% of them detected once, and more than 25% sits in the top ten. Material for sequencing was blood. Receptors were obtained from a woman aged 40 to 55 with Graves' hyperthyroidism.

The rearrangement uses TRBV12-3 or TRBV12-4 and TRBJ1-6; the D gene is possibly TRBD1 (5 bases). Deletions cut 6 bases from V and 7 bases from J, with 22 bases between. The CDR3 runs 17 residues. CDR3 DNA sequence: TGTGCCAGCAGCAGCCCCCGGGACGGGTCCAGCAATTCACCCCTCCACTTT. Translating it yields CASSSPRDGSSNSPLHF.

This chain joins TRBV27 and TRBJ1-2; D is ambiguous. The germline V and J ends were trimmed by 5 bases and 3 bases, with 10 bases remaining between them. CDR1 is MNHEY and CDR2 is SMNVEV in the germline V gene (reference sequence). The CDR3 has 13 residues. The CDR3 loop is CASSTDPYYGYTF. The CDR3 DNA reads TGTGCCAGCAGTACGGACCCATACTATGGCTACACCTTC.

This chain joins TRBV7-9 and TRBJ2-7; 7 nucleotides align to TRBD1. CDR3 length: 16 residues. V lost 6 bases and J lost 2; bases outside the gene matches: 13. Germline values: CDR1 SEHNR, CDR2 FQNEAQ (reference sequence). For the CDR3, the DNA is TGTGCCAGCAGTTACTCGGGACAGCGGCCCACCTACGAGCAGTACTTC. Its translation: CASSYSGQRPTYEQYF.

This clonotype was detected only once. The V gene is TRBV10-3, the J gene TRBJ1-4; D possibly corresponds to TRBD1 (5 bases). V was trimmed by 0 bases and J by 5 bases, leaving 13 bases between them. The germline V gene has CDR1 ENHRY and CDR2 SYGVKD. This CDR3 region has 16 residues. CDR3: CAISESGGRVNEKLFF. The DNA for the CDR3 is TGTGCCATCAGTGAGTCGGGAGGCAGGGTGAATGAAAAACTGTTTTTT.

This chain uses TRBV12-3 or TRBV12-4 with TRBJ2-5; D is uncertain. Deletions cut 6 bases from V and 2 bases from J, with 13 bases between. The CDR3 totals 14 residues. CDR3 protein: CASRRSVTQETQYF. The CDR3 bases are TGTGCCAGCAGGAGATCTGTAACTCAAGAGACCCAGTACTTC.

The table lists this clonotype with many counts. CDR3 DNA sequence: TGTGCCAGCAGCTTACGGTTTCAGGTTCCTGAGCAGTACTTC. Its protein product is CASSLRFQVPEQYF. The J gene is TRBJ2-7, the V gene TRBV11-2; D gene uncertain. The CDR3 sequence is 14 residues long. Per germline, CDR1 SGHAT and CDR2 FQNNGV. The V and J ends lost 2 bases and 7 bases respectively, with 15 bases between them.

This clonotype has just a few counts. This chain links TRBV14 with TRBJ2-7; 16 bases align to TRBD2. V shed 3 bases, J shed 4 bases, and the junction held 9 bases outside the gene matches. Germline CDR1 and CDR2: SGHDN and FVKESK. CDR3 length: 18 amino acids. In nucleotides, the CDR3 is TGTGCCAGCAGCCACCCCGGGACTAGCGGGAGGGCCCGATACGAGCAGTACTTC. Protein sequence: CASSHPGTSGRARYEQYF. Combining the CDR3 with reference TRBV14 and TRBJ2-7 gives the whole variable domain EAGVTQFPSHSVIEKGQTVTLRCDPISGHDNLYWYRRVMGKEIKFLLHFVKESKQDESGMPNNRFLAERTGGTYSTLKVQPAELEDSGVYFCASSHPGTSGRARYEQYFGPGTRLTVT.

This clonotype was recorded a few times. V gene TRBV29-1 combines with J gene TRBJ1-1; D call uncertain. Germline V gene sequence: CDR1 SQVTM, CDR2 ANQGSEA. The ends were cut back, 5 bases at V and 7 bases at J, with 8 bases in the middle. This CDR3 is 10 amino acids long. Here the CDR3 DNA reads TGCAGCGTTACACGCGGTGAAGCTTTCTTT. It yields the protein CSVTRGEAFF.

This clonotype was seen a single time. A read error is possible here, since a much larger clone lies one base away. This chain connects TRBV7-9 to TRBJ1-1; D is possibly TRBD1 (5 bases). The CDR3 loop spans 14 amino acids. V was shortened by 9 bases and J by 6 bases, with 20 bases between the two germline ends. The germline gives CDR1 SEHNR, CDR2 FQNEAQ (reference sequence). CDR3: CARSPQGRAAEAFF. Here the CDR3 DNA reads TGTGCCAGAAGCCCGCAGGGCAGGGCGGCTGAAGCTTTCTTT.

The sample holds many counts of this clonotype. This rearrangement joins TRBV24-1 to TRBJ1-4; D uncertain. Deletions cut 3 bases from V and 5 bases from J, with 12 bases between. Germline V gene data show CDR1 as KGHDR and CDR2 as SFDVKD. The CDR3 is 15 residues long. DNA for the CDR3: TGTGCCACCAGTGATCTGGACGAGAGAAATGAAAAACTGTTTTTT. It is translated as CATSDLDERNEKLFF.

The chain is built from TRBV7-6 and TRBJ1-4; D gene unclear. The CDR3 sequence is 11 residues long. V lost 2 bases and J 8 bases, leaving 3 bases between the germline ends. Looked up from germline, CDR1 is SGHVS and CDR2 is FNYEAQ. The CDR3 region is CASSLLEKLFF. Written as DNA, the CDR3 is TGTGCCAGCAGCTTATTGGAAAAACTGTTTTTT.

As concerns this clonotype: At one of its ends the junction is not consistent with the germline gene, which may arise from a read error. This chain joins TRBV7-3 and TRBJ1-1, with D uncertain. Germline V gene sequence: CDR1 SGHTA, CDR2 FQGTGA. The CDR3 totals 13 residues. The DNA for the CDR3 is TGTGCCAGCAGTTTAAATCCGCTTGCTGAAGCTTTCTTT. Protein sequence: CASSLNPLAEAFF.

This clonotype has a handful of counts. A junction boundary mismatches the germline segment, possibly from a read error. The chain couples TRBV10-2 to TRBJ1-1; D not resolved. Germline loops: CDR1 WSHSY, CDR2 SAAADI. This CDR3 is built from 17 residues. The CDR3 bases are TGTGCCAGCAGTGCCCCCCCGCTACGGGCAGTGAGGACTGAAGCTTTCTTT. It encodes CASSAPPLRAVRTEAFF.

This clonotype was found many times. This rearrangement joins TRBV10-3 to TRBJ1-2, with a weak D call TRBD1 (6 bases). The CDR3 is 15 amino acids. Germline V gene sequence: CDR1 ENHRY, CDR2 SYGVKD. V was trimmed by 6 bases and J by 0 bases, leaving 14 bases between them. The CDR3 reads CAISRTVDSNYGYTF. The CDR3 DNA is TGTGCCATCAGCCGGACAGTCGATTCTAACTATGGCTACACCTTC.

The table lists this clonotype with a count of one. Being one base from a much bigger clone, this may be a read error. The J gene is TRBJ2-5, the V gene TRBV20-1; D might be TRBD1 (5 bases). The CDR3 covers 12 residues. Germline CDR1 reads DFQATT; CDR2 reads SNEGSKA (reference sequence). In DNA, the CDR3 is TGCAGTGTCGTCAGGGTACAAGAGGCCCAGTACTTC. It specifies CSVVRVQEAQYF.

This chain joins TRBV7-2 and TRBJ1-6, with 10 bases aligning to TRBD1. CDR1 and CDR2 (germline): SGHTA, FQGNSA. V was pared by 8 bases and J by 2 bases, with 6 bases of the junction left unmatched. There are 16 residues in the CDR3. CDR3 DNA sequence: TGTGCCAGCGCGTGGACAGGGGGTACCTATAATTCACCCCTCCACTTT. Its protein is CASAWTGGTYNSPLHF.

This clonotype was counted at least ten times. This chain uses TRBV7-2 with TRBJ1-5, with a tentative D call TRBD1 (5 bases). This CDR3 comprises 16 residues. V lost 0 bases to trimming and J lost 9 bases, with 18 bases between them. The germline gives CDR1 SGHTA, CDR2 FQGNSA. CDR3 amino acids: CASSLAHDGTGRPQHF. In DNA, the CDR3 is TGTGCCAGCAGCTTAGCGCATGATGGGACTGGGCGGCCCCAGCATTTT.

The chain links TRBV20-1 to TRBJ2-7; a weak D match, TRBD2 (6 bases). The CDR3 loop spans 12 amino acids. With 3 bases removed from V and 2 bases from J, the gap between germline ends came to 8 bases. CDR1 and CDR2 from the germline V gene are DFQATT and SNEGSKA (reference sequence). The CDR3, as DNA: TGCAGTGCTAGCGGGAGCCCCTACGAGCAGTACTTC. Amino acids: CSASGSPYEQYF.

In this sample, this clonotype turned up many times. The chain is built from TRBV10-3 and TRBJ2-7, with 11 bases fitting TRBD1. The CDR3 covers 14 residues. Losses at the gene ends were 10 bases for V and 0 bases for J; bases not matched to a gene: 5. Germline V gene lookup returns CDR1 ENHRY and CDR2 SYGVKD. The CDR3 sequence is CASWTGGDSYEQYF. The CDR3 DNA sequence: TGTGCCAGTTGGACAGGGGGCGACTCCTACGAGCAGTACTTC.

This clonotype was counted only a few times. This chain links TRBV9 with TRBJ2-2; D gene ambiguous. The CDR3 length is 14 residues. Trimming pared 4 bases from V and 5 bases from J, leaving 12 bases between. CDR1 is SGDLS and CDR2 is YYNGEE in the germline V gene. Here the CDR3 DNA reads TGTGCCAGCAGCCTCCGACTCGAAACCGGGGAGCTGTTTTTT. Its protein product is CASSLRLETGELFF. The full variable domain, rest sourced from reference TRBV9 and TRBJ2-2, is DSGVTQTPKHLITATGQRVTLRCSPRSGDLSVYWYQQSLDQGLQFLIQYYNGEERAKGNILERFSAQQFPDLHSELNLSSLELGDSALYFCASSLRLETGELFFGEGSRLTVL.

The chain combines TRBV12-3 or TRBV12-4 with TRBJ1-6, with D unresolved. With 2 bases removed from V and 9 bases from J, the gap between germline ends came to 11 bases. The CDR3 loop spans 14 amino acids. The CDR3 nucleotides are TGTGCCAGCAGTTTATTGGCAGAACGTTCACCCCTCCACTTT. This gives the protein CASSLLAERSPLHF.

This clonotype appeared a few times. The rearrangement links TRBV11-2 to TRBJ1-1; a possible D gene is TRBD1 (5 bases). V gave up 4 bases and J gave up 6 bases, with 18 bases separating them. Germline CDR1 SGHAT, CDR2 FQNNGV. This CDR3 contains 15 residues. CDR3 DNA sequence: TGTGCCAGCAGCTCCGCCCCAGGGAATTTCGCTGAAGCTTTCTTT. Translating gives CASSSAPGNFAEAFF.